The 30 T cell receptor beta chains below come from one sample, sequenced in a study of cytomegalovirus exposure and HLA in healthy donors. 60 Vbeta and 13 Jbeta primers were used in PCR. The repertoire was sequenced with immunoSEQ multiplex PCR; TCRdb's copy has only in-frame clones and lacks some. The sample has fewer than 150,000 clones; about 70% are singletons. The source material was PBMCs. Receptors were obtained from a man between 18 and 35 years old in good health and CMV-seronegative.

CDR3 DNA sequence: TGTGCCAGCAGGAGGGGGGGTTATAGCAATCAGCCCCAGCATTTT. Translated: CASRRGGYSNQPQHF. The J gene is TRBJ1-5, the V gene TRBV27, with D maybe TRBD1 (6 bases). The CDR3 extends over 15 amino acids. Trimming took 6 bases from V and 0 from J, leaving 12 bases between them. Per the germline V gene, CDR1 is MNHEY and CDR2 is SMNVEV (reference sequence).

This clone has just one count. The chain is built from TRBV7-9 and TRBJ2-1, with a weak D call TRBD1 (6 bases). The CDR3 sequence is 13 residues long. CDR1 is SEHNR and CDR2 is FQNEAQ in the germline V gene (reference sequence). V was clipped by 1 base and J by 7 bases, with 8 bases between them. CDR3 region: CASSLGGGNEQFF. CDR3 DNA sequence: TGTGCCAGCAGCTTAGGAGGGGGAAATGAGCAGTTCTTC.

The table lists this clone with a few counts. The CDR3 DNA reads as TGTGCCAGCAGCGCCGGGGACAGGTCCTACGAGCAGTACTTC. Its protein is CASSAGDRSYEQYF. The chain couples TRBV9 to TRBJ2-5; 8 bases map to TRBD1. The J call may be mistaken, given a closer DNA end match to TRBJ2-7. The germline V gene encodes CDR1 SGDLS and CDR2 YYNGEE. This CDR3 is built from 14 residues.

The rearrangement links TRBV10-1 to TRBJ2-1; 8 bases are a match to TRBD2. The V gene's germline CDR1 is WNHNN and CDR2 SYGVQD (reference sequence). V lost 3 bases to trimming and J lost 7 bases; unmatched junction nucleotides: 8. The CDR3 consists of 15 residues. CDR3 in DNA: TGCGCCAGCAGTGATTCACGGGAGGGAAGGAATGAGCAGTTCTTC. Residues: CASSDSREGRNEQFF.

J is TRBJ2-5 and V is TRBV7-8, with 7 bases fitting TRBD1. The end of the DNA fits TRBJ2-7 better, so the J call may be wrong. Germline V CDR1 and CDR2: SGHVS, FQNEAQ. The CDR3 extends over 16 amino acids. The CDR3 loop reads CASSSPGQAIGYEQYF. CDR3 coding DNA: TGTGCCAGCAGCTCTCCTGGACAGGCGATAGGCTACGAGCAGTACTTC.

This sequence joins TRBV7-9 and TRBJ2-3, with D uncertain. Germline V gives CDR1 SEHNR, CDR2 FQNEAQ (reference sequence). Between the trimmed V and J ends, which lost 1 base and 6 bases, there was a span of 11 bases. This CDR3 is 14 amino acids long. CDR3: CASSLVSAPDTQYF. The CDR3, as DNA: TGTGCCAGCAGCTTAGTAAGCGCCCCCGATACGCAGTATTTT.

This clone has only a few counts. The V gene is TRBV19, the J gene TRBJ1-5; the match to TRBD1 covers 7 bases. Trimming removed 1 base from V and 2 bases from J; junction bases left unmatched: 8. Germline-derived CDR1 and CDR2 are LNHDA and SQIVND (reference sequence). There are 17 residues in the CDR3. CDR3 protein: CASSIGWTGRGNQPQHF. CDR3 sequence (DNA): TGTGCCAGTAGTATAGGTTGGACAGGACGAGGCAATCAGCCCCAGCATTTT.

The gene calls are TRBV21-1 and TRBJ1-1. TRBV21-1 counts as a pseudogene. CDR3 length: 15 residues. CDR3 region: CASSKEGLGGREAFF. The DNA of the CDR3 is TGTGCCAGCAGCAAAGAAGGGTTGGGGGGGCGGGAAGCTTTCTTT.

The genes are TRBV11-3 and TRBJ1-1, with 7 positions matching TRBD1. With V trimmed by 6 bases and J by 4 bases, 8 bases remained unmatched. CDR3 length: 14 residues. The germline V gene has CDR1 SGHNT and CDR2 YENEEA. The CDR3 sequence is CASSPDRAGTEAFF. The CDR3 DNA sequence: TGTGCCAGCAGTCCTGACAGGGCCGGCACTGAAGCTTTCTTT.

The DNA for the CDR3 is TGTGCCAGCAGAACGGACAGGGAAGGAACAACTAATGAAAAACTGTTTTTT. Translating gives CASRTDREGTTNEKLFF. The genes are TRBV28 and TRBJ1-4; TRBD1 aligns across 8 bases. This CDR3 has 17 amino acids. Unmatched junction bases numbered 9, after V lost 6 bases and J lost 0 bases. CDR1 MDHEN and CDR2 SYDVKM come from the germline V gene.

The rearrangement joins TRBV13 to TRBJ2-5; the D gene is possibly TRBD1 (5 bases). This CDR3 comprises 15 residues. Germline CDR1 reads PRHDT; CDR2 reads FYEKMQ (reference sequence). The V end was cut by 5 bases, the J end by 5 bases, with 18 bases between. CDR3 DNA sequence: TGTGCCAGCAGCGCGGATGCCCAGGGCTGGGAGACCCAGTACTTC. It specifies CASSADAQGWETQYF. Filled out from reference TRBV13 and TRBJ2-5, the complete variable domain reads AAGVIQSPRHLIKEKRETATLKCYPIPRHDTVYWYQQGPGQDPQFLISFYEKMQSDKGSIPDRFSAQQFSDYHSELNMSSLELGDSALYFCASSADAQGWETQYFGPGTRLLVL.

The gene calls are TRBV27 and TRBJ1-5; D perhaps matches TRBD1 (6 bases). The CDR3 runs 15 residues. Germline-derived CDR1 and CDR2 are MNHEY and SMNVEV (reference sequence). V was clipped by 2 bases and J by 4 bases, with 12 bases between them. Here the CDR3 reads CASSLLQGRNQPQHF. In DNA form, the CDR3 reads TGTGCCAGCAGTTTACTCCAGGGGCGGAATCAGCCCCAGCATTTT.

V gene TRBV6-1 combines with J gene TRBJ1-6; D remains ambiguous. V was pared by 4 bases and J by 9 bases, with 13 bases between. The length of the CDR3 is 14 residues. Looked up from germline, CDR1 is MNHNS and CDR2 is SASEGT. The CDR3 coding sequence is TGTGCCAGCAGTGCGCCCGGGAGGAGTTCACCCCTCCACTTT. Translation gives CASSAPGRSSPLHF.

The chain combines TRBV7-2 with TRBJ2-5; D is unclear. The germline V gene encodes CDR1 SGHTA and CDR2 FQGNSA. The CDR3 covers 14 residues. With 1 base removed from V and 5 bases from J, the gap between germline ends came to 11 bases. The CDR3 spells CASSLVGVRETQYF. CDR3 nucleotide sequence: TGTGCCAGCAGCTTAGTAGGAGTGAGGGAGACCCAGTACTTC.

The chain uses TRBV30 and TRBJ1-2; tentatively, D is TRBD1 (6 bases). Germline V gene sequence: CDR1 GTSNPN, CDR2 SVGIG (reference sequence). The V gene lost 5 bases and the J gene lost 5 bases, with 15 bases spanning the gap. This CDR3 has 13 residues. The CDR3, as DNA: TGTGCCTGGGGCCTGGGGGCTGGATATGGCTACACCTTC. It encodes CAWGLGAGYGYTF.

This clone turned up a few times. This chain links TRBV4-1 with TRBJ2-7; 9 nucleotides agree with TRBD2. This CDR3 is 17 amino acids long. Per germline, CDR1 MGHRA and CDR2 YSYEKL. Unmatched junction bases numbered 7, after V lost 0 bases and J lost 1 base. The DNA for the CDR3 is TGCGCCAGCAGCCAAGATGGAATAGCGGGAGTGTCCTACGAGCAGTACTTC. Translated, it gives CASSQDGIAGVSYEQYF.

The chain employs TRBV27 and TRBJ2-7; the D gene is possibly TRBD1 (6 bases). V was clipped by 5 bases and J by 3 bases, with 17 bases between them. The CDR3 is made up of 15 amino acids. Per germline, CDR1 MNHEY and CDR2 SMNVEV (reference sequence). In nucleotides, the CDR3 is TGTGCCAGCAGTCCTTACCCAGGGGAACTCTACGAGCAGTACTTC. Its protein product is CASSPYPGELYEQYF.

The V and J genes are TRBV18 and TRBJ1-2, with TRBD1 matching 12 bases. Germline lookup yields CDR1 KGHSH and CDR2 LQKENI. This CDR3 spans 19 amino acids. V lost 4 bases, J lost 4 bases, and 16 bases stayed unmatched. The CDR3 here is CASSLTTGTGGAESYGYTF. The DNA for the CDR3 is TGTGCCAGCTCACTAACCACCGGGACAGGGGGCGCAGAGTCCTATGGCTACACCTTC.

The genes are TRBV18 and TRBJ2-2; 9 positions agree with TRBD1. In germline, CDR1 is KGHSH, CDR2 LQKENI. The trim removed 3 bases at V and 4 bases at J, leaving 3 bases unmatched. The CDR3 has 15 residues. The CDR3, as DNA: TGTGCCAGCTCACCTACGACAGGGGGCACCGGGGAGCTGTTTTTT. Translating gives CASSPTTGGTGELFF.

V is TRBV5-1 and J is TRBJ2-3, with 10 positions matching TRBD2. This CDR3 has 18 amino acids. From germline, CDR1 is SGHRS and CDR2 YFSETQ. The J segment lost 0 bases and the V segment lost 0 bases, leaving 7 bases of the junction unmatched. The CDR3 nucleotides are TGCGCCAGCAGCTTGGGGACTAGCGGAGGTTCAAGCACAGATACGCAGTATTTT. Protein: CASSLGTSGGSSTDTQYF. The variable domain in full, with the rest retrieved from reference TRBV5-1 and TRBJ2-3, is KAGVTQTPRYLIKTRGQQVTLSCSPISGHRSVSWYQQTPGQGLQFLFEYFSETQRNKGNFPGRFSGRQFSNSRSEMNVSTLELGDSALYLCASSLGTSGGSSTDTQYFGPGTRLTVL.

This clone has just a few counts. The CDR3 bases are TGTGCCTGGAGTGTATATGGGGCCAACGTCCTGACTTTC. This codes for CAWSVYGANVLTF. The chain employs TRBV30 and TRBJ2-6, with no clear D. CDR3 length: 13 amino acids. Germline V gene data show CDR1 as GTSNPN and CDR2 as SVGIG (reference sequence). Trimming stripped 0 bases from V and 3 bases from J, with 3 bases between.

This chain links TRBV5-1 with TRBJ2-3; no reliable D call. CDR1 SGHRS and CDR2 YFSETQ come from the germline V gene. The ends were cut back, 6 bases at V and 2 bases at J, with 13 bases in the middle. CDR3 length equals 14 residues. The CDR3 sequence: CASNRGVTTDTQYF. CDR3 nucleotide sequence: TGCGCCAGCAATCGCGGAGTAACCACAGATACGCAGTATTTT.

This clone appeared a single time. The chain combines TRBV5-8 with TRBJ2-3; TRBD1 agrees at 7 bases. Germline CDR1 and CDR2: SGHTS and YDEGEE. The CDR3 is made up of 16 amino acids. Germline trimming cut 4 bases from V and 0 bases from J; bases unmatched to any gene: 8. The CDR3 region has the DNA TGTGCCAGCAGCCTCAGGACAGGCCCTAGCACAGATACGCAGTATTTT. Translating gives CASSLRTGPSTDTQYF.

The chain joins TRBV27 to TRBJ2-7; TRBD1 matches at 7 bases. Germline V gives CDR1 MNHEY, CDR2 SMNVEV (reference sequence). The CDR3 is 16 amino acids. Trimming removed 3 bases from V and 3 bases from J; junction bases left unmatched: 11. The chain's CDR3 is CASSFSTGVRFYEQYF. Written as DNA, the CDR3 is TGTGCCAGCAGTTTCAGTACAGGGGTTAGGTTCTACGAGCAGTACTTC.

The chain recombines TRBV7-9 with TRBJ1-1, with a possible D match to TRBD1 (5 bases). The CDR3 loop spans 15 amino acids. CDR1 and CDR2 (germline): SEHNR, FQNEAQ (reference sequence). V dropped 5 bases and J dropped 6 bases, with 19 bases sitting between them. The CDR3 coding sequence is TGTGCCAGCAGCCATGACGCGGGGCGGCAGTCTGAAGCTTTCTTT. Encoded protein: CASSHDAGRQSEAFF.

V gene TRBV6-5 combines with J gene TRBJ1-2; tentatively, D is TRBD1 (5 bases). Germline loops: CDR1 MNHEY, CDR2 SVGAGI. The length of the CDR3 is 14 residues. V was pared by 6 bases and J by 4 bases, with 15 bases between. CDR3 DNA sequence: TGTGCCAGCAGCAGGGATGGGCTTGGCTATGGCTACACCTTC. Protein: CASSRDGLGYGYTF.

This chain connects TRBV9 to TRBJ2-1; 7 nucleotides align to TRBD2. The ends lost 0 bases at V and 4 bases at J; junction bases unmatched: 4. This CDR3 contains 15 residues. Germline lookup yields CDR1 SGDLS and CDR2 YYNGEE. The CDR3 DNA follows: TGTGCCAGCAGCGTAGCGGCCGGGGGGTACAATGAGCAGTTCTTC. Translation: CASSVAAGGYNEQFF.

The rearrangement links TRBV18 to TRBJ1-4, with D possibly matching TRBD1 (6 bases). CDR1 and CDR2 from the germline V gene are KGHSH and LQKENI. CDR3 length: 16 amino acids. V lost 5 bases to trimming and J lost 7 bases, with 20 bases between them. The DNA for the CDR3 is TGTGCCAGCTCAAGGAACCCAGGGGTTGTCGGTGAAAAACTGTTTTTT. Translated, it gives CASSRNPGVVGEKLFF.

V usage is TRBV7-2 and J usage is TRBJ2-5, with 11 bases lining up with TRBD2. The CDR3 covers 16 residues. Germline V CDR1 and CDR2: SGHTA, FQGNSA. After removal of 4 bases from V and 5 bases from J, the junction contained 9 bases not matched to a gene. For the CDR3, the DNA is TGTGCCAGCAGCTCCTCTAGCGGGAGGCCCCAGGAGACCCAGTACTTC. This encodes CASSSSSGRPQETQYF.

The chain combines TRBV12-5 with TRBJ1-2; 9 nucleotides match TRBD1. The CDR3 runs 14 residues. Germline V lookup: CDR1 LGHNT, CDR2 FRNRAP. V was pared by 4 bases and J by 2 bases, with 2 bases of the junction left unmatched. CDR3: CASGWDRANYGYTF. The CDR3 DNA is TGTGCTAGTGGTTGGGACAGGGCGAACTATGGCTACACCTTC.